The 22 T cell receptor beta chains below come from one sample, sequenced in a study of neurological immune-mediated disorders. TCRdb reanalysed the 5' RACE reads using MiXCR and keeps one entry per CDR3 protein. The table includes roughly 36,000 distinct CDR3 sequences, 6.5% to 8.5% detected once. Source material: CD4+ T cells from blood. These receptors all come from a man between 45 and 60 years old in good health.

This clonotype was recorded many times. CDR3 DNA: TGTGCCAGCAGCTACAGCGCAGGGGCCTACGAGCAGTACTTC. Residues: CASSYSAGAYEQYF. The chain links TRBV7-2 to TRBJ2-7, with a weak D call TRBD1 (6 bases). The CDR3 totals 14 residues. Germline V CDR1 and CDR2: SGHTA, FQGNSA. Trimming left V 4 bases short and J 2 bases short, with 12 bases between.

The chain uses TRBV5-4 and TRBJ1-6; D is perhaps TRBD1 (5 bases). CDR3 length: 14 residues. Germline lookup yields CDR1 SGHNT and CDR2 YYREEE (reference sequence). Deletions cut 2 bases from V and 11 bases from J, with 14 bases between. The CDR3: CASSFQGGPAPLHF. The CDR3 region has the DNA TGTGCCAGCAGCTTCCAGGGAGGCCCCGCACCCCTCCACTTT.

This clonotype appeared many times. This chain joins TRBV15 and TRBJ2-5; D possibly corresponds to TRBD2 (5 bases). The germline V gene encodes CDR1 LNHNV and CDR2 YYDKDF (reference sequence). V lost 0 bases, J lost 2 bases, and 10 bases lay in between. The CDR3 is made up of 15 amino acids. CDR3 amino acids: CATSRDLREQETQYF. The CDR3 DNA reads as TGTGCCACCAGCAGAGATCTGAGGGAACAAGAGACCCAGTACTTC.

This clonotype was counted ten times or more. The rearrangement uses TRBV7-3 and TRBJ1-1, with 7 nucleotides matching TRBD1. CDR3 size: 14 residues. Germline-derived CDR1 and CDR2 are SGHTA and FQGTGA. The V segment lost 5 bases and the J segment 1 base; nucleotides outside the gene matches: 4. CDR3 in amino acids: CASSLQGKNTEAFF. CDR3 nucleotide sequence: TGTGCCAGCAGCCTACAGGGGAAGAACACTGAAGCTTTCTTT.

This clonotype came up a few times. The chain links TRBV18 to TRBJ2-6; maybe TRBD1 (6 bases). The CDR3 runs to 15 residues. Germline CDR1 KGHSH, CDR2 LQKENI. V was shortened by 4 bases and J by 7 bases, with 14 bases between the two germline ends. The CDR3 loop is CASSQTQGGANVLTF. The CDR3 nucleotides are TGTGCCAGCTCACAGACACAGGGCGGAGCCAACGTCCTGACTTTC.

This clonotype has at least ten counts. The chain links TRBV3-1 to TRBJ2-6, with a possible D match to TRBD2 (7 bases). CDR3 length equals 16 residues. Trimming stripped 4 bases from V and 3 bases from J, with 13 bases between. Germline V gene lookup returns CDR1 LGHDT and CDR2 YNNKEL (reference sequence). CDR3: CASSPGGLGGANVLTF. CDR3 nucleotides: TGTGCCAGCAGCCCCGGGGGGCTAGGTGGGGCCAACGTCCTGACTTTC.

In its sample, this clonotype was seen many times. The V call is TRBV29-1, the J call TRBJ2-7; TRBD2 matches at 8 bases. With 4 bases clipped from V and 6 bases from J, the junction kept 2 bases outside the gene matches. The CDR3 consists of 11 residues. The V gene's germline CDR1 is SQVTM and CDR2 ANQGSEA. The CDR3 sequence: CSVAREVEQYF. The CDR3 bases are TGCAGCGTTGCGCGGGAGGTCGAGCAGTACTTC.

This clonotype was counted ten times or more. DNA for the CDR3: TGCAGTGCTGGGACCCCAGGACTAGCGGGAGGCAATGAGCAGTTCTTC. Amino acids: CSAGTPGLAGGNEQFF. This chain connects TRBV20-1 to TRBJ2-1, with 14 bases fitting TRBD2. CDR3 length equals 16 residues. Germline V gives CDR1 DFQATT, CDR2 SNEGSKA (reference sequence). Trimming at V came to 5 bases and at J to 6 bases, leaving 9 bases not matched to a gene.

This clonotype was detected many times. V usage is TRBV4-3 and J usage is TRBJ2-5; possible D gene TRBD2, 5 bases. Trimming cost V 0 bases and J 5 bases, with 13 bases left between them. The CDR3 is 15 residues long. Per germline, CDR1 LGHNA and CDR2 YSLEER. Here the CDR3 reads CASSQDRPSRETQYF. The CDR3 DNA sequence: TGCGCCAGCAGCCAAGATAGGCCTAGCAGGGAGACCCAGTACTTC.

Ten or more counts support this clonotype. This chain connects TRBV12-3 or TRBV12-4 to TRBJ2-1, with TRBD2 matching over 9 bases. V trimming: 5 bases; J trimming: 2 bases; junction bases outside the gene matches: 4. This CDR3 has 15 residues. CDR3 sequence reads: CASSGGLAAYNEQFF. CDR3 DNA: TGTGCCAGCAGTGGGGGACTAGCAGCCTACAATGAGCAGTTCTTC.

The table lists this clonotype with many counts. The rearrangement uses TRBV12-3 or TRBV12-4 and TRBJ2-2; 13 bases map to TRBD2. The V and J ends lost 7 bases and 4 bases, in that order; junction bases with no gene match: 6. This CDR3 is built from 16 residues. CDR3 amino acids: CASTLGLAGVTGELFF. Written as DNA, the CDR3 is TGTGCCAGCACCTTAGGACTAGCGGGAGTCACCGGGGAGCTGTTTTTT.

This clonotype was observed many times. The CDR3 sequence: CSVSSTPGYTF. Written as DNA, the CDR3 is TGCAGCGTTTCATCAACCCCTGGCTACACCTTC. The chain links TRBV29-1 to TRBJ1-2, with unresolved D. Between the trimmed V and J ends, which lost 5 bases and 7 bases, there was a span of 11 bases. CDR3 size: 11 residues. Per the germline V gene, CDR1 is SQVTM and CDR2 is ANQGSEA.

The gene calls are TRBV30 and TRBJ1-5; TRBD1 aligns across 9 bases. Germline V gene lookup returns CDR1 GTSNPN and CDR2 SVGIG (reference sequence). J lost 6 bases, V lost 3 bases, and 9 bases had no gene match. This CDR3 comprises 15 residues. The CDR3 spells CAWSRRDRVGQPQHF. For the CDR3, the DNA is TGTGCCTGGAGCCGTCGGGACAGGGTGGGTCAGCCCCAGCATTTT.

The chain employs TRBV12-3 or TRBV12-4 and TRBJ1-5; 9 bases fit TRBD1. After removal of 6 bases from V and 2 bases from J, the junction contained 8 bases not matched to a gene. The CDR3 loop spans 16 amino acids. The CDR3 protein is CASSGTGSGGNQPQHF. The CDR3 DNA sequence: TGTGCCAGCAGCGGGACAGGGAGTGGAGGCAATCAGCCCCAGCATTTT.

This clonotype was counted ten times or more. The genes are TRBV20-1 and TRBJ2-1, with D possibly TRBD2 on 5 matching bases. CDR3 length equals 12 residues. The V end was cut by 6 bases, the J end by 12 bases, with 18 bases between. Germline V lookup: CDR1 DFQATT, CDR2 SNEGSKA (reference sequence). CDR3 nucleotides: TGCAGTGCCACCGAAGAGAAGCGGTCGCAGTTCTTC. Translating it yields CSATEEKRSQFF.

CDR3 bases: TGCGCCAGCAACTCCGGGGGAGGACTTTCCTACGAGCAGTACTTC. This translates into CASNSGGGLSYEQYF. The gene calls are TRBV5-1 and TRBJ2-7; a weak D match, TRBD2 (6 bases). Germline V gives CDR1 SGHRS, CDR2 YFSETQ. V shed 6 bases and J shed 1 base, with 17 bases lying between them. The CDR3 contains 15 residues.

This clonotype was observed many times. The rearrangement joins TRBV6-1 to TRBJ2-2, with 11 bases lining up with TRBD1. Germline CDR1 and CDR2: MNHNS and SASEGT. Unmatched junction bases numbered 10, after V lost 4 bases and J lost 6 bases. The CDR3 is made up of 17 amino acids. The CDR3 region is CASSVRGGQGAAGELFF. The CDR3 coding sequence is TGTGCCAGCAGTGTGAGGGGAGGACAGGGGGCGGCCGGGGAGCTGTTTTTT.

In this sample, this clonotype turned up many times. This rearrangement joins TRBV4-2 to TRBJ2-5; 11 positions agree with TRBD2. Germline V gene data show CDR1 as LGHNA and CDR2 as YNFKEQ. The trim removed 3 bases at V and 4 bases at J, leaving 10 bases unmatched. The CDR3 is 17 residues long. CDR3 protein: CASSHSGTSGILETQYF. The CDR3 DNA reads TGTGCCAGCAGCCATTCCGGGACTAGCGGTATTTTAGAGACCCAGTACTTC.

This clonotype was found many times. The J gene is TRBJ2-7, the V gene TRBV20-1; D is unclear. In germline, CDR1 is DFQATT, CDR2 SNEGSKA (reference sequence). V lost 5 bases to trimming and J lost 8 bases, with 13 bases between them. CDR3 length: 11 residues. In DNA form, the CDR3 reads TGCAGTGCTCCGGACCGGACGCAGCAGTACTTC. It specifies CSAPDRTQQYF.

In its sample, this clonotype was seen many times. This chain uses TRBV20-1 with TRBJ1-2, with TRBD1 as a possible D gene (6 bases). The CDR3 runs 12 residues. The V gene's germline CDR1 is DFQATT and CDR2 SNEGSKA (reference sequence). The DNA of the CDR3 is TGCAGACGTGGGGGCGATCCCCGAGGCTACACCTTC. This sequence encodes CRRGGDPRGYTF.

This clonotype was found many times. The chain recombines TRBV5-1 with TRBJ2-5; 7 positions match TRBD1. This CDR3 comprises 14 residues. With V trimmed by 5 bases and J by 4 bases, 8 bases remained unmatched. The germline CDR1 and CDR2 sequences are SGHRS and YFSETQ. The CDR3 reads CASSRDRVRETQYF. CDR3 in DNA: TGCGCCAGCAGTCGTGACAGGGTTCGAGAGACCCAGTACTTC.

This clonotype was picked up many times. The J gene is TRBJ1-5, the V gene TRBV15; D is uncertain. CDR3 length equals 14 residues. Trimming took off 2 bases at V and 8 bases at J, with 13 bases between the two ends. Germline V CDR1 and CDR2: LNHNV, YYDKDF (reference sequence). CDR3 coding DNA: TGTGCCACCAGCAGAACAGTCAAGCGGGAGCCCCAGCATTTT. It yields the protein CATSRTVKREPQHF.